This T cell receptor beta chain was captured by sequencing in a study of a mutant IDH1 vaccine in newly diagnosed glioma. Time point in this sample: week 35, safety follow-up. Doses comprised 300 ug of mutant IDH1 20-mer peptide each, plus topical imiquimod. This table comes from immunoSEQ multiplex PCR, and its TCRdb copy is limited to in-frame clones, with some not included. The data hold around 50,000 clones, with roughly 91% observed a single time. In germline, CDR1 is MGHRA, CDR2 YSYEKL. The V gene lost 0 bases and the J gene lost 6 bases, with 15 bases spanning the gap. The CDR3 sequence is 16 residues long. Notes on this clone: As yet, its antigen is unknown.

The genes are TRBV4-1 and TRBJ2-4, with D perhaps matching TRBD2 (6 bases). The sequence came from a middle-aged woman with glioma. The specimen comprised PBMCs, sampled from a glioma patient whose treatment included an IDH1 peptide vaccine. The CDR3 nucleotides read TGCGCCAGCAGCCAAGAAACTAGCTGGAAAGGAAACATTCAGTACTTC. Translated: CASSQETSWKGNIQYF.